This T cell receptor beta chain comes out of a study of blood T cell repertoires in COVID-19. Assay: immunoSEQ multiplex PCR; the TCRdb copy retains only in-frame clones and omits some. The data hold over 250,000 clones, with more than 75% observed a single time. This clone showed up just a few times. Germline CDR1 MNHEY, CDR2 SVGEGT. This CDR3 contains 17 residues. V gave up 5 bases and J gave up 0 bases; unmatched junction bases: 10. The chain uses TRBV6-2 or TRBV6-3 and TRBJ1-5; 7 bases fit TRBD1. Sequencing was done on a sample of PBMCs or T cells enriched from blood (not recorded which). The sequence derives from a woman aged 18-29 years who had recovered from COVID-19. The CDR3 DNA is TGTGCCAGCAGTCTAGGGGGCGTCAGTTATAGCAATCAGCCCCAGCATTTT. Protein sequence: CASSLGGVSYSNQPQHF.